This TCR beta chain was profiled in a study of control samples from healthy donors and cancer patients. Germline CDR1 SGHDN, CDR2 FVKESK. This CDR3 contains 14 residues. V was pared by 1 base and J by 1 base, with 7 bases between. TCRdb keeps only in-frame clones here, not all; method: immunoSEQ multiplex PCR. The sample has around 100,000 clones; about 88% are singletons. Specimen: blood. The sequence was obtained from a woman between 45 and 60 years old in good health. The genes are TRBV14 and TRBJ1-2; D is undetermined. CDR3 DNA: TGTGCCAGCAGCCAAGTGGGGATTAACTATGGCTACACCTTC. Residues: CASSQVGINYGYTF. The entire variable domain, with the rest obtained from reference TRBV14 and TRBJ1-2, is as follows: EAGVTQFPSHSVIEKGQTVTLRCDPISGHDNLYWYRRVMGKEIKFLLHFVKESKQDESGMPNNRFLAERTGGTYSTLKVQPAELEDSGVYFCASSQVGINYGYTFGSGTRLTVV.